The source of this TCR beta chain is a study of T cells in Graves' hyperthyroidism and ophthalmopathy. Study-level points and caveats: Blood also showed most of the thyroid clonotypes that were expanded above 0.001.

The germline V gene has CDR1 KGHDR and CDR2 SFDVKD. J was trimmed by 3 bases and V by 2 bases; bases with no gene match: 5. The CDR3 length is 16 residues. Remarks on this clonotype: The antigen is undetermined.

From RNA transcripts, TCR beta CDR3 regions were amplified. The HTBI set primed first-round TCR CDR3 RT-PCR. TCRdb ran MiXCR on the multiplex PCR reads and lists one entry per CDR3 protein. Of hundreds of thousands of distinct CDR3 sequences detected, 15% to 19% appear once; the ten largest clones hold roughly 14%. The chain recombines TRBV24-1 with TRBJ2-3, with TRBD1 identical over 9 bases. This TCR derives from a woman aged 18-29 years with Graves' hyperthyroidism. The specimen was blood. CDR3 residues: CATSDWTGDGTDTQYF. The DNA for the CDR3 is TGTGCCACCAGTGATTGGACAGGGGATGGGACAGATACGCAGTATTTT.